Each of the 12 T cell receptor beta chains below was sequenced from the same sample in a study of regulatory T cells in long-lasting Graves disease. Time point described: persistent/refractory GD, antithyroid drugs over 5 years with positive TRAb. The TCR library was prepared using RNA isolated from PBMCs. TCR beta libraries were built with iRepertoire HTBI primers and Arm-PCR of CDR3 regions. TCRdb fed the multiplex PCR reads into MiXCR, producing one record per CDR3 protein. The repertoire has approximately 400,000 distinct CDR3 sequences, more than 20% of them found once; the top ten carry less than 30%. Sequenced here: peripheral blood mononuclear cells (PBMCs), sampled when the disease was refractory, from a patient treated with antithyroid drugs. The receptor source for this set is a middle-aged woman with Graves disease.

In its sample, this clonotype was seen a few times. J is TRBJ1-3 and V is TRBV28; D gene ambiguous. Trimming shortened V by 3 bases and J by 0 bases, and 15 bases separated the two germline ends. Per the germline V gene, CDR1 is MDHEN and CDR2 is SYDVKM. CDR3 length: 17 amino acids. The DNA for the CDR3 is TGTGCCAGCAGTTTCTGGGGAAGATTGAGCTCTGGAAACACCATATATTTT. This encodes CASSFWGRLSSGNTIYF. The variable domain in full, with the rest retrieved from reference TRBV28 and TRBJ1-3, is DVKVTQSSRYLVKRTGEKVFLECVQDMDHENMFWYRQDPGLGLRLIYFSYDVKMKEKGDIPEGYSVSREKKERFSLILESASTNQTSMYLCASSFWGRLSSGNTIYFGEGSWLTVV.

The genes are TRBV6-1 and TRBJ2-7; TRBD2 might be the D (6 bases). The CDR3 is 13 amino acids. The V gene lost 8 bases and the J gene lost 2 bases, with 13 bases spanning the gap. Germline CDR1 MNHNS, CDR2 SASEGT. Here the CDR3 reads CASGWRGTYEQYF. CDR3 sequence (DNA): TGTGCCAGCGGGTGGAGGGGTACCTACGAGCAGTACTTC.

Regarding this clonotype: An end of the junction differs from the germline gene, which may be a read error. The chain recombines TRBV11-2 with TRBJ2-7, with a weak D call TRBD1 (6 bases). The CDR3 covers 16 residues. From germline, CDR1 is SGHAT and CDR2 FQNNGV. DNA of the CDR3: TGTGTCAGCAGCTTAGATTACAGGGAGCAATCCTACGAGCAGTACTTC. It yields the protein CVSSLDYREQSYEQYF. The whole variable domain, remainder taken from reference TRBV11-2 and TRBJ2-7, is EAGVAQSPRYKIIEKRQSVAFWCNPISGHATLYWYQQILGQGPKLLIQFQNNGVVDDSQLPKDRFSAERLKGVDSTLKIQPAKLEDSAVYLCVSSLDYREQSYEQYFGPGTRLTVT.

This clonotype appeared many times. The V call is TRBV2, the J call TRBJ2-7; no clear D gene. Germline CDR1 is SNHLY and CDR2 is FYNNEI. The V gene lost 7 bases and the J gene lost 4 bases, with 17 bases spanning the gap. The CDR3 has 14 amino acids. CDR3 protein: CASTLPGLSYEQYF. The CDR3 coding sequence is TGTGCCAGCACTCTACCTGGGCTGTCATACGAGCAGTACTTC.

The V gene is TRBV6-1, the J gene TRBJ2-7; 8 bases map to TRBD2. Germline V gene data show CDR1 as MNHNS and CDR2 as SASEGT. The CDR3 contains 14 residues. Unmatched junction bases numbered 4, after V lost 2 bases and J lost 4 bases. The CDR3, as DNA: TGTGCCAGCAGTGAAATAGCGGGAATTTACGAGCAGTACTTC. Translated: CASSEIAGIYEQYF.

The chain employs TRBV19 and TRBJ2-6; D remains ambiguous. The CDR3 extends over 15 amino acids. Germline V CDR1 and CDR2: LNHDA, SQIVND (reference sequence). V shed 3 bases and J shed 0 bases, with 6 bases lying between them. As DNA, the CDR3 is TGTGCCAGTAGTATTACAAACTCTGGGGCCAACGTCCTGACTTTC. Translation gives CASSITNSGANVLTF.

The chain combines TRBV29-1 with TRBJ1-1, with D perhaps TRBD1 (5 bases). Germline-derived CDR1 and CDR2 are SQVTM and ANQGSEA. This CDR3 is 13 amino acids long. Between the trimmed V and J ends, which lost 8 bases and 2 bases, there was a span of 15 bases. The CDR3 protein is CSYQGQFNTEAFF. The CDR3 DNA reads as TGCAGCTACCAAGGACAATTTAACACTGAAGCTTTCTTT.

The V gene is TRBV20-1, the J gene TRBJ2-5, with TRBD1 identical over 8 bases. The CDR3 sequence is 16 residues long. The germline gives CDR1 DFQATT, CDR2 SNEGSKA (reference sequence). V lost 6 bases to trimming and J lost 1 base; unmatched junction nucleotides: 13. Written as DNA, the CDR3 is TGCAGTGCCCCAGGGGGCAGGGGGCACTTCCAAGAGACCCAGTACTTC. Residues: CSAPGGRGHFQETQYF.

Note on this clonotype: This could be a read error, since a much larger clone is one nucleotide away. As the CDR3 is not closed by the conserved phenylalanine or tryptophan, this likely results from a read error. The CDR3 region is CASSRDRGSGQYL. The CDR3 nucleotides read TGTGCCAGCAGCCGGGACAGGGGGTCGGGGCAGTACCTC. The chain employs TRBV7-6 and TRBJ2-7, with 11 bases that match TRBD1. V lost 5 bases to trimming and J lost 9 bases; unmatched junction nucleotides: 6. Germline CDR1 is SGHVS and CDR2 is FNYEAQ. This CDR3 is 13 amino acids long.

In this sample, this clonotype turned up many times. V usage is TRBV6-1 and J usage is TRBJ2-5; D might be TRBD1 or TRBD2, each matching 7 bases. V was pared by 7 bases and J by 6 bases, with 18 bases between. The length of the CDR3 is 14 residues. CDR1 is MNHNS and CDR2 is SASEGT in the germline V gene. The CDR3 is CASIVRGGLKTQYF. Written as DNA, the CDR3 is TGTGCCAGCATCGTCAGGGGGGGTTTGAAGACCCAGTACTTC.

This clonotype was counted many times. The V gene is TRBV6-2 or TRBV6-3, the J gene TRBJ2-7, with 10 positions matching TRBD1. The J segment lost 1 base and the V segment lost 8 bases, leaving 5 bases of the junction unmatched. Germline assignment: CDR1 MNHEY and CDR2 SVGEGT. This CDR3 spans 14 amino acids. CDR3 residues: CASGRDRGSYEQYF. As DNA, the CDR3 is TGTGCCAGCGGGCGGGACAGGGGATCCTACGAGCAGTACTTC.

There are many counts of this clonotype. The chain employs TRBV6-2 or TRBV6-3 and TRBJ2-7; D gene unclear. Trimming removed 4 bases at V and 3 bases at J, with 10 bases between. Germline loops: CDR1 MNHEY, CDR2 SVGEGT. There are 13 residues in the CDR3. CDR3 in DNA: TGTGCCAGCAGTTTCTCCTTAATCTACGAGCAGTACTTC. Protein: CASSFSLIYEQYF.